The 21 T cell receptor beta chains below all came from one sample that was sequenced in a study of response to subunit inactivated influenza vaccine. Using its own MiXCR run on the RT-PCR reads, TCRdb lists one record per CDR3 protein. The repertoire holds hundreds of thousands of distinct CDR3 sequences, with 15% to 17% as singletons. Sequencing used PBMCs from blood, obtained approximately 13 days after vaccination. These TCRs come from a man between 45 and 60 years old who received an inactivated influenza vaccine.

This clonotype was observed a few times. The chain has TRBV24-1 and TRBJ2-2, with D hard to call. Germline V CDR1 and CDR2: KGHDR, SFDVKD. The CDR3 loop spans 13 amino acids. Trimming pared 1 base from V and 6 bases from J, leaving 5 bases between. The CDR3 DNA reads as TGTGCCACCAGTGATTTTGGGGCCGGGGAGCTGTTTTTT. Residues: CATSDFGAGELFF.

The CDR3: CASSKDSNQPQHF. DNA of the CDR3: TGTGCCAGCAGTAAAGACAGTAATCAGCCCCAGCATTTT. V usage is TRBV2 and J usage is TRBJ1-5; perhaps TRBD1 as D (5 bases). Trimming removed 5 bases at V and 4 bases at J, with 9 bases between. This CDR3 is 13 amino acids long. Looked up from germline, CDR1 is SNHLY and CDR2 is FYNNEI.

This clonotype was counted only a few times. The V call is TRBV12-3 or TRBV12-4, the J call TRBJ2-7, with D tentatively TRBD2 (6 bases). The CDR3 sequence is 15 residues long. Trimming pared 7 bases from V and 1 base from J, leaving 17 bases between. The CDR3 nucleotides read TGTGCCAGCACCCCGCGGTCAGGAGGGTCCTACGAGCAGTACTTC. This codes for CASTPRSGGSYEQYF.

V and J are TRBV4-2 and TRBJ2-1, with no clear D. This CDR3 is built from 15 residues. The V gene's germline CDR1 is LGHNA and CDR2 YNFKEQ. Trimming left V 4 bases short and J 0 bases short, with 10 bases between. This CDR3 reads CASSPASSSYNEQFF. The CDR3 DNA reads TGTGCCAGCAGCCCCGCCTCAAGCTCCTACAATGAGCAGTTCTTC.

This clonotype was counted only a few times. The rearrangement joins TRBV15 to TRBJ2-2, with D unresolved. Germline V gene sequence: CDR1 LNHNV, CDR2 YYDKDF (reference sequence). V lost 8 bases and J lost 0, with 7 bases in between. The CDR3 loop spans 13 amino acids. The CDR3 region has the DNA TGTGCCACCGGTAATTCGAACACCGGGGAGCTGTTTTTT. It is translated as CATGNSNTGELFF.

The chain has TRBV11-2 and TRBJ2-5; either TRBD1 or TRBD2 may supply D (5 bases each). Germline V gene sequence: CDR1 SGHAT, CDR2 FQNNGV. CDR3 size: 13 residues. V lost 5 bases, J lost 9 bases, and 16 bases lay in between. The CDR3 here is CASSPGTSGPQYF. The CDR3 DNA sequence: TGTGCCAGCAGCCCAGGGACCAGCGGCCCCCAGTACTTC.

The genes are TRBV6-1 and TRBJ2-2; D gene uncertain. CDR3 length: 14 residues. Germline V gene sequence: CDR1 MNHNS, CDR2 SASEGT. Trimming took off 8 bases at V and 1 base at J, with 11 bases between the two ends. CDR3 sequence: CASQWLRNTGELFF. The CDR3 coding sequence is TGTGCCAGCCAGTGGCTCCGGAACACCGGGGAGCTGTTTTTT.

This clonotype was counted a few times. The V gene is TRBV20-1, the J gene TRBJ2-1; D may be TRBD2 (7 bases). The V and J ends lost 0 bases and 8 bases respectively, with 14 bases between them. The CDR3 runs 14 residues. Looked up from germline, CDR1 is DFQATT and CDR2 is SNEGSKA (reference sequence). This CDR3 is CSARDGRGPDEQFF. As DNA, the CDR3 is TGCAGTGCTAGAGATGGGCGGGGGCCCGATGAGCAGTTCTTC.

This chain uses TRBV4-3 with TRBJ2-3; a weak D match, TRBD2 (6 bases). The germline V gene has CDR1 LGHNA and CDR2 YSLEER. The germline V and J ends were trimmed by 0 bases and 4 bases, with 14 bases remaining between them. The CDR3 totals 16 residues. CDR3 coding DNA: TGCGCCAGCAGCCAAGAATCTGGGGGGTGGGCAGATACGCAGTATTTT. It encodes CASSQESGGWADTQYF.

This clonotype was counted ten times or more. Sequence at one end of the junction differs from germline and may be a read error. DNA for the CDR3: TGCGCCAGCAGTCAGTCTGACCCTCAGTACTTC. Protein: CASSQSDPQYF. This sequence joins TRBV10-2 and TRBJ2-7; D uncertain. The CDR3 loop spans 11 amino acids. Germline CDR1 and CDR2: WSHSY and SAAADI.

This clonotype was seen more than once but under ten times. J is TRBJ2-7 and V is TRBV20-1, with TRBD2 matching over 8 bases. V was pared by 0 bases and J by 2 bases, with 6 bases of the junction left unmatched. The CDR3 covers 15 residues. The germline gives CDR1 DFQATT, CDR2 SNEGSKA (reference sequence). The CDR3 here is CSARERSGIPYEQYF. The CDR3 DNA reads as TGCAGTGCTAGAGAACGTAGCGGGATTCCCTACGAGCAGTACTTC.

This clonotype has a handful of counts. The V call is TRBV7-8, the J call TRBJ1-4; perhaps TRBD1 as D (6 bases). Germline values: CDR1 SGHVS, CDR2 FQNEAQ. The ends were cut back, 5 bases at V and 8 bases at J, with 12 bases in the middle. The CDR3 runs 13 residues. CDR3 sequence reads: CASSPMGAEKLFF. DNA of the CDR3: TGTGCCAGCAGCCCCATGGGGGCGGAAAAACTGTTTTTT. Together with reference TRBV7-8 and TRBJ1-4, the CDR3 gives the full variable domain: GAGVSQSPRYKVAKRGQDVALRCDPISGHVSLFWYQQALGQGPEFLTYFQNEAQLDKSGLPSDRFFAERPEGSVSTLKIQRTQQEDSAVYLCASSPMGAEKLFFGSGTQLSVL.

A few counts support this clonotype. This rearrangement joins TRBV7-6 to TRBJ2-7, with D unclear. The CDR3 consists of 16 residues. Deletions cut 0 bases from V and 1 base from J, with 13 bases between. Germline loops: CDR1 SGHVS, CDR2 FNYEAQ. This CDR3 reads CASSLAFRARSYEQYF. Written as DNA, the CDR3 is TGTGCCAGCAGCTTAGCGTTCCGGGCCCGATCCTACGAGCAGTACTTC.

This clonotype was counted only a few times. The chain is built from TRBV5-1 and TRBJ2-3, with TRBD2 matching over 15 bases. This CDR3 has 17 residues. CDR1 and CDR2 from the germline V gene are SGHRS and YFSETQ. After removal of 4 bases from V and 2 bases from J, the junction contained 5 bases not matched to a gene. The CDR3 spells CASSPGTSGRPTDTQYF. In DNA, the CDR3 is TGCGCCAGCAGCCCGGGGACTAGCGGGAGGCCCACAGATACGCAGTATTTT.

The chain couples TRBV11-2 to TRBJ1-1; D is perhaps TRBD1 (5 bases). Germline V gene sequence: CDR1 SGHAT, CDR2 FQNNGV. Trimming took off 0 bases at V and 14 bases at J, with 16 bases between the two ends. CDR3 length: 13 residues. For the CDR3, the DNA is TGTGCCAGCAGCTTAGATCAACAGTCACGACAGTTCTTT. Amino acids: CASSLDQQSRQFF.

The CDR3 region has the DNA TGCAGTGCTAGAGTGGACACCCGGGAGGAGCAGTTCTTC. Its protein product is CSARVDTREEQFF. J is TRBJ2-1 and V is TRBV20-1; tentatively, D is TRBD2 (6 bases). Trimming took 1 base from V and 10 from J, leaving 14 bases between them. Germline V CDR1 and CDR2: DFQATT, SNEGSKA (reference sequence). The CDR3 runs to 13 residues.

The chain uses TRBV20-1 and TRBJ2-1; TRBD2 matches 9 bases. This CDR3 region has 17 residues. J was trimmed by 4 bases and V by 0 bases; bases with no gene match: 10. CDR1 is DFQATT, CDR2 SNEGSKA, per germline (reference sequence). The CDR3 DNA follows: TGCAGTGCTAGAGATGTACGAGCGGGAGGACCTTACAATGAGCAGTTCTTC. Amino acids: CSARDVRAGGPYNEQFF.

This clonotype occurred many times. V and J are TRBV6-1 and TRBJ2-1; TRBD2 matches at 13 bases. After removal of 6 bases from V and 7 bases from J, the junction contained 3 bases not matched to a gene. The CDR3 sequence is 14 residues long. Germline CDR1 is MNHNS and CDR2 is SASEGT. In DNA form, the CDR3 reads TGTGCCAGCAGAGGACTAGCGGGAGCTAATGAGCAGTTCTTC. Protein sequence: CASRGLAGANEQFF.

Only a few counts were recorded for this clonotype. The V and J genes are TRBV12-3 or TRBV12-4 and TRBJ2-1; possibly TRBD1 or TRBD2 for D (6 bases each). V lost 3 bases to trimming and J lost 0 bases, with 15 bases between them. The CDR3 totals 17 residues. CDR3 sequence (DNA): TGTGCCAGCAGTTTGAGGGGGACTGCCAGCTCCTACAATGAGCAGTTCTTC. Encoded protein: CASSLRGTASSYNEQFF.

This rearrangement joins TRBV4-1 to TRBJ1-1; D unresolved. Germline V gives CDR1 MGHRA, CDR2 YSYEKL. The CDR3 spans 15 residues. Between the trimmed V and J ends, which lost 5 bases and 0 bases, there was a span of 13 bases. CDR3 sequence: CASSSRTDMNTEAFF. DNA for the CDR3: TGCGCCAGCAGCTCCAGGACGGATATGAACACTGAAGCTTTCTTT.

This clonotype has more than one count but fewer than ten. The chain couples TRBV5-1 to TRBJ2-3, with D perhaps assigned TRBD1 or TRBD2 (5 bases each). In germline, CDR1 is SGHRS, CDR2 YFSETQ. V gave up 0 bases and J gave up 11 bases, with 13 bases separating them. The CDR3 covers 13 residues. CDR3 residues: CASSLAVGDGQYF. In DNA, the CDR3 is TGCGCCAGCAGCTTGGCGGTAGGGGACGGGCAGTATTTT.